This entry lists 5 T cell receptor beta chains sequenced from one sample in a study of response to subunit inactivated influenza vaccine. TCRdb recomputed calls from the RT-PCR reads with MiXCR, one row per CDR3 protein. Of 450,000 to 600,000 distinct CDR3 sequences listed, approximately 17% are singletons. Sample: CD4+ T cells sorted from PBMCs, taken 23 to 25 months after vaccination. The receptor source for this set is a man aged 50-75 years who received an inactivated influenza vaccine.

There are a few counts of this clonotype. The CDR3 protein is CASSSYTGHTEAFF. CDR3 DNA: TGTGCCAGCAGCTCATATACAGGGCACACTGAAGCTTTCTTT. The rearrangement uses TRBV7-2 and TRBJ1-1; weak D call: TRBD1 (6 bases). Between the trimmed V and J ends, which lost 4 bases and 3 bases, there was a span of 12 bases. Germline V gene lookup returns CDR1 SGHTA and CDR2 FQGNSA. The CDR3 consists of 14 residues. Full variable domain (missing parts from reference TRBV7-2 and TRBJ1-1): GAGVSQSPSNKVTEKGKDVELRCDPISGHTALYWYRQSLGQGLEFLIYFQGNSAPDKSGLPSDRFSAERTGGSVSTLTIQRTQQEDSAVYLCASSSYTGHTEAFFGQGTRLTVV.

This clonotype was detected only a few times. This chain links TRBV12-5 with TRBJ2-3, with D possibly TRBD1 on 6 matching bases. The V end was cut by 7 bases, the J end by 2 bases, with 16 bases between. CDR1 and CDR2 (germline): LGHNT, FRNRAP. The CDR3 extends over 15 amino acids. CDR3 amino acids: CASAPDRDNTDTQYF. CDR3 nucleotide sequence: TGTGCTAGTGCCCCGGACAGAGACAACACAGATACGCAGTATTTT.

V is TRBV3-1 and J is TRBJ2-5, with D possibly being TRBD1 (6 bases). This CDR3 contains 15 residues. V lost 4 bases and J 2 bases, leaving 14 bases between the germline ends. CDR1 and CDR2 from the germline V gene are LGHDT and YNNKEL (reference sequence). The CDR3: CASSPIRTEQETQYF. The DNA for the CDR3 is TGTGCCAGCAGCCCGATACGGACAGAGCAAGAGACCCAGTACTTC.

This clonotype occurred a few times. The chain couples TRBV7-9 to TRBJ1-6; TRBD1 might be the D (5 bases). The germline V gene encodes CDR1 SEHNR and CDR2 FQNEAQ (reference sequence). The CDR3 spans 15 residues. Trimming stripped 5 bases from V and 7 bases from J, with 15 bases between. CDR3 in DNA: TGTGCCAGCAGCGCTGGGACCCTTGTCAATTCACCCCTCCACTTT. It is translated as CASSAGTLVNSPLHF.

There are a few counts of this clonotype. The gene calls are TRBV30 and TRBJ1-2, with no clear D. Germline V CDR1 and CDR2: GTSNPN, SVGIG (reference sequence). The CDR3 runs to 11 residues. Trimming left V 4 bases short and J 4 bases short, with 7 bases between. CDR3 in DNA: TGTGCCTGGATGGAAGGCTATGGCTACACCTTC. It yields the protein CAWMEGYGYTF.